The clone carrying this T cell receptor beta chain was counted many times. Its antigen is still unknown. This entry is derived from a study of T cells in Graves' hyperthyroidism and ophthalmopathy. Study results and limitations: Most expanded thyroid clonotypes above 0.001 recurred in blood.

The source material, RNA transcripts, was used to amplify TCR beta CDR3 regions. A first-round RT-PCR of the TCR CDR3 used the HTBI primer set. TCRdb ran MiXCR on the multiplex PCR reads and lists one entry per CDR3 protein. The sample lists roughly 200,000 distinct CDR3 sequences; 15% to 20% were seen once. V was pared by 4 bases and J by 4 bases, with 14 bases between. The germline gives CDR1 SGDLS, CDR2 YYNGEE. The CDR3 sequence is 14 residues long. The TCR originated in a man aged 40-55 years with Graves' hyperthyroidism. The V and J genes are TRBV9 and TRBJ1-1; unclear D gene. The sequencing input was blood. This CDR3 is CASSQRTQFTEAFF. The CDR3 bases are TGTGCCAGCAGCCAAAGGACTCAGTTCACTGAAGCTTTCTTT. Combining the CDR3 with reference TRBV9 and TRBJ1-1 gives the whole variable domain DSGVTQTPKHLITATGQRVTLRCSPRSGDLSVYWYQQSLDQGLQFLIQYYNGEERAKGNILERFSAQQFPDLHSELNLSSLELGDSALYFCASSQRTQFTEAFFGQGTRLTVV.